The rows below give T cell receptor beta chains drawn from one sample of a study of T cell repertoires in cytomegalovirus infection. One entry per CDR3 protein, called by TCRdb with MiXCR from the reads. The table shows just under 300,000 distinct CDR3 sequences, with roughly a tenth occurring only once. The sequencing sample was made of PBMCs. The source of these receptors is a human donor in good health (CMV status not recorded). Some clones in this sample may be carry-over from other donors' samples. CDR3s include the opening cysteine and the closing phenylalanine or tryptophan. Fields, in order: J gene, V gene, clone size, CDR3 protein. Where a row states a size, it is once, few, many or the class of an expanded clone; other rows omit it.

j_call: TRBJ2-3
v_call: TRBV7-9
clone_size: few
cdr3_aa: CASSDRTRGATDTQYF

j_call: TRBJ1-2
v_call: TRBV2
clone_size: many
cdr3_aa: CASSDLGLGYTF

j_call: TRBJ2-2
v_call: TRBV6-5
clone_size: many
cdr3_aa: CASGRQGRTGELFF

j_call: TRBJ2-7
v_call: TRBV12-3/TRBV12-4
clone_size: .
cdr3_aa: CASSTRLAGGPWEQYF

j_call: TRBJ2-2
v_call: TRBV3-1
clone_size: .
cdr3_aa: CASSQGQRITGELFF

j_call: TRBJ2-1
v_call: TRBV7-8
clone_size: many
cdr3_aa: CASSPKGQGTNEQFF

j_call: TRBJ2-3
v_call: TRBV28
clone_size: many
cdr3_aa: CASRSGGANTQYF

j_call: TRBJ2-6
v_call: TRBV3-1
clone_size: few
cdr3_aa: CASSPRGAGANVLTF

j_call: TRBJ2-5
v_call: TRBV11-3
clone_size: many
cdr3_aa: CASSLGVGGAQETQYF

j_call: TRBJ2-2
v_call: TRBV29-1
clone_size: .
cdr3_aa: CSVGRAETGELFF

j_call: TRBJ2-1
v_call: TRBV29-1
clone_size: many
cdr3_aa: CSMGQSSYNEQFF

j_call: TRBJ2-7
v_call: TRBV30
clone_size: .
cdr3_aa: CAWRTSGDLSYEQYF

j_call: TRBJ2-2
v_call: TRBV6-5
clone_size: .
cdr3_aa: CASSHDRRRTGELFF

j_call: TRBJ2-5
v_call: TRBV7-2
clone_size: many
cdr3_aa: CASSLALAGVETQYF

j_call: TRBJ2-2
v_call: TRBV7-6
clone_size: many
cdr3_aa: CASSPGQGRTGELFF

j_call: TRBJ2-3
v_call: TRBV11-3
clone_size: .
cdr3_aa: CASSTQTGPGTDTQYF

j_call: TRBJ1-5
v_call: TRBV20-1
clone_size: many
cdr3_aa: CSARGRGRNSNQPQHF

j_call: TRBJ1-2
v_call: TRBV5-7
clone_size: few
cdr3_aa: CASSWEGAKGYTF

j_call: TRBJ1-1
v_call: TRBV4-1
clone_size: many
cdr3_aa: CASSHLRDPAEAFF

j_call: TRBJ1-1
v_call: TRBV6-2/TRBV6-3
clone_size: many
cdr3_aa: CASSHTRDRTMNTEAFF

j_call: TRBJ1-1
v_call: TRBV6-5
clone_size: many
cdr3_aa: CASRVDRGRETEAFF

j_call: TRBJ2-1
v_call: TRBV7-2
clone_size: many
cdr3_aa: CASSWGGYNEQFF